The next 21 T cell receptor beta chains were all read from a single sample in a study of identical twins. Each CDR3 protein gets one entry after TCRdb re-called the 5' RACE reads with MiXCR. Of about 290,000 distinct CDR3 sequences in the sample, roughly 10% were seen once. The same specimen was also included in a second study, on yellow fever vaccine responses in identical twins.

What was sequenced was CD8+ T cells sorted from blood. Receptor source: a young woman in good health.

This clonotype was picked up many times. This chain connects TRBV20-1 to TRBJ2-5; no definite D call. Germline CDR1 and CDR2: DFQATT and SNEGSKA (reference sequence). The length of the CDR3 is 14 residues. Deletions cut 2 bases from V and 5 bases from J, with 15 bases between. CDR3 residues: CSARLRISTETQYF. CDR3 nucleotide sequence: TGCAGTGCTAGACTCAGGATATCAACGGAGACCCAGTACTTC.

This clonotype occurred a few times. The chain uses TRBV6-1 and TRBJ2-1, with D tentatively TRBD2 (6 bases). From germline, CDR1 is MNHNS and CDR2 SASEGT. The CDR3 spans 15 residues. Trimming pared 6 bases from V and 2 bases from J, leaving 14 bases between. In DNA, the CDR3 is TGTGCCAGCAGACCACTAGCCATCCCCTACAATGAGCAGTTCTTC. Protein: CASRPLAIPYNEQFF.

The chain is built from TRBV7-6 and TRBJ1-4, with D possibly matching TRBD1 (6 bases). Between the trimmed V and J ends, which lost 5 bases and 4 bases, there was a span of 11 bases. Germline V CDR1 and CDR2: SGHVS, FNYEAQ. The CDR3 covers 14 residues. In DNA, the CDR3 is TGTGCCAGCAGCGCCCGGGACATTAATGAAAAACTGTTTTTT. Residues: CASSARDINEKLFF.

In this sample, this clonotype turned up a few times. The chain recombines TRBV11-2 with TRBJ2-7; the D gene is possibly TRBD1 (6 bases). This CDR3 has 15 residues. Per the germline V gene, CDR1 is SGHAT and CDR2 is FQNNGV. V was clipped by 7 bases and J by 0 bases, with 16 bases between them. CDR3 DNA: TGTGCCAGCACCCTCGACAGGCGATACTCCTACGAGCAGTACTTC. Protein sequence: CASTLDRRYSYEQYF.

The V call is TRBV4-3, the J call TRBJ2-5; 8 bases fit TRBD2. With 0 bases clipped from V and 9 bases from J, the junction kept 6 bases outside the gene matches. The CDR3 covers 14 residues. Germline lookup yields CDR1 LGHNA and CDR2 YSLEER. The CDR3: CASSQDREGVAQYF. DNA for the CDR3: TGCGCCAGCAGCCAAGATCGGGAGGGAGTGGCCCAGTACTTC.

V gene TRBV3-1 combines with J gene TRBJ2-1; D ambiguous. Trimming pared 4 bases from V and 4 bases from J, leaving 20 bases between. The CDR3 is 17 amino acids. Germline V CDR1 and CDR2: LGHDT, YNNKEL (reference sequence). In nucleotides, the CDR3 is TGTGCCAGCAGCCCCCGACAAGCCGGAGTGGAGTACAATGAGCAGTTCTTC. It encodes CASSPRQAGVEYNEQFF.

This chain links TRBV20-1 with TRBJ2-1, with 9 bases that match TRBD1. Germline values: CDR1 DFQATT, CDR2 SNEGSKA (reference sequence). This CDR3 region has 16 residues. The trim removed 3 bases at V and 9 bases at J, leaving 15 bases unmatched. The CDR3 protein is CSARSSGTGYDGEQFF. The CDR3 DNA reads as TGCAGTGCTAGGTCTTCCGGGACAGGGTATGATGGTGAGCAGTTCTTC.

This clonotype has only one observation. It may be a read error: a sequence one base away is much more abundant. The rearrangement uses TRBV20-1 and TRBJ2-7; possibly TRBD1 for D (5 bases). The CDR3 runs to 14 residues. Germline lookup yields CDR1 DFQATT and CDR2 SNEGSKA (reference sequence). The V and J ends lost 3 bases and 3 bases respectively, with 15 bases between them. The CDR3 spells CSASNPDTFYEQYF. The CDR3 DNA reads as TGCAGTGCTAGCAACCCGGACACTTTCTACGAGCAGTACTTC.

There are a few counts of this clonotype. The chain links TRBV20-1 to TRBJ2-1; no firm D call. This CDR3 spans 10 amino acids. CDR1 DFQATT and CDR2 SNEGSKA come from the germline V gene (reference sequence). Trimming pared 7 bases from V and 9 bases from J, leaving 10 bases between. The CDR3 loop reads CSGEIGEQFF. CDR3 nucleotides: TGCAGTGGAGAGATTGGTGAGCAGTTCTTC.

In this sample, this clonotype turned up a few times. The chain couples TRBV20-1 to TRBJ2-1; TRBD1 might be the D (7 bases). V was pared by 5 bases and J by 9 bases, with 23 bases between. Looked up from germline, CDR1 is DFQATT and CDR2 is SNEGSKA (reference sequence). This CDR3 has 15 residues. DNA of the CDR3: TGCAGTGCTTACGACAGGGTGGGACTCTGGGGTGAGCAGTTCTTC. Encoded protein: CSAYDRVGLWGEQFF.

CDR3 amino acids: CASLLGPGDLDEQFF. The CDR3 nucleotides are TGTGCCAGCTTACTTGGGCCGGGGGATCTGGACGAGCAGTTCTTC. The rearrangement uses TRBV2 and TRBJ2-1; maybe TRBD2 (6 bases). The CDR3 covers 15 residues. Looked up from germline, CDR1 is SNHLY and CDR2 is FYNNEI. V lost 8 bases, J lost 10 bases, and 24 bases lay in between.

Comments on this clonotype: The germline gene is not matched at one end of the junction; a read error may be the cause. The chain couples TRBV2 to TRBJ2-1; TRBD2 agrees at 8 bases. The CDR3 totals 18 residues. Germline V gene lookup returns CDR1 SNHLY and CDR2 FYNNEI. The CDR3 DNA reads TGTGCCAGCTGTGACAACACCCCTCAGCGGGGGTCCTACAATGAGCAGTTCTTC. The encoded protein is CASCDNTPQRGSYNEQFF. The whole variable domain, filled in from reference TRBV2 and TRBJ2-1, reads EPEVTQTPSHQVTQMGQEVILRCVPISNHLYFYWYRQILGQKVEFLVSFYNNEISEKSEIFDDQFSVERPDGSNFTLKIRSTKLEDSAMYFCASCDNTPQRGSYNEQFFGPGTRLTVL.

This clonotype was found a few times. This chain uses TRBV4-1 with TRBJ2-3; 10 bases are a match to TRBD2. Trimming removed 4 bases from V and 1 base from J; junction bases left unmatched: 2. This CDR3 spans 15 amino acids. Germline V gene data show CDR1 as MGHRA and CDR2 as YSYEKL. The CDR3 nucleotides are TGCGCCAGCAGCCGGGGGACTAGCGGCACAGATACGCAGTATTTT. Translated: CASSRGTSGTDTQYF.

This clonotype appeared a few times. The chain recombines TRBV3-1 with TRBJ2-2; D perhaps matches TRBD2 (5 bases). The CDR3 covers 14 residues. Trimming took 2 bases from V and 7 from J, leaving 11 bases between them. In germline, CDR1 is LGHDT, CDR2 YNNKEL (reference sequence). CDR3 bases: TGTGCCAGCAGCCAACTACTCGAGGGCGGGGAGCTGTTTTTT. Protein sequence: CASSQLLEGGELFF.

This clonotype occurred a few times. The chain employs TRBV28 and TRBJ2-1, with unresolved D. This CDR3 is built from 15 residues. Germline V gives CDR1 MDHEN, CDR2 SYDVKM. V lost 3 bases and J 6 bases, leaving 15 bases between the germline ends. CDR3 loop: CASSFPEGMANEQFF. In DNA form, the CDR3 reads TGTGCCAGCAGTTTTCCGGAAGGAATGGCCAATGAGCAGTTCTTC.

This clonotype was counted at least ten times. The chain combines TRBV5-1 with TRBJ2-7; 7 bases match TRBD1. The CDR3 consists of 12 residues. Trimming cost V 3 bases and J 7 bases; bases outside gene matches: 4. Germline CDR1 and CDR2: SGHRS and YFSETQ. CDR3 nucleotides: TGCGCCAGCAGCTCGACAGGGATTGAGCAGTACTTC. It translates to CASSSTGIEQYF.

This clonotype came up many times. V gene TRBV27 combines with J gene TRBJ2-7; no firm D call. Germline CDR1 MNHEY, CDR2 SMNVEV (reference sequence). Trimming pared 2 bases from V and 3 bases from J, leaving 11 bases between. CDR3 size: 14 residues. CDR3 in amino acids: CASSLVGVNYEQYF. The DNA for the CDR3 is TGTGCCAGCAGTTTAGTTGGGGTTAACTACGAGCAGTACTTC.

V usage is TRBV15 and J usage is TRBJ2-1, with D possibly matching TRBD2 (5 bases). Per germline, CDR1 LNHNV and CDR2 YYDKDF (reference sequence). The CDR3 has 13 residues. V lost 5 bases to trimming and J lost 3 bases, with 8 bases between them. The CDR3 reads CATSRRDYNEQFF. CDR3 nucleotides: TGTGCCACCAGCCGCCGGGACTACAATGAGCAGTTCTTC.

A few counts support this clonotype. The genes are TRBV4-3 and TRBJ2-5; D is unresolved. The germline gives CDR1 LGHNA, CDR2 YSLEER. The CDR3 has 16 amino acids. Trimming left V 0 bases short and J 5 bases short, with 16 bases between. The CDR3 protein is CASSQDVRNRWETQYF. CDR3 sequence (DNA): TGCGCCAGCAGCCAAGATGTGAGGAATCGATGGGAGACCCAGTACTTC.

This clonotype was seen at least ten times. The chain recombines TRBV28 with TRBJ2-2; 7 nucleotides align to TRBD1. Germline V gene lookup returns CDR1 MDHEN and CDR2 SYDVKM. This CDR3 has 16 residues. J was trimmed by 4 bases and V by 6 bases; bases with no gene match: 11. CDR3 protein: CASSRPPGQSTGELFF. The CDR3 region has the DNA TGTGCCAGCAGCCGTCCTCCGGGACAGAGCACCGGGGAGCTGTTTTTT.

J is TRBJ2-7 and V is TRBV28; possibly TRBD2 for D (6 bases). CDR1 and CDR2 (germline): MDHEN, SYDVKM. CDR3 size: 14 residues. With 4 bases removed from V and 4 bases from J, the gap between germline ends came to 14 bases. CDR3 bases: TGTGCCAGCAGTTCACTCTATGGAGGGTACGAGCAGTACTTC. It translates to CASSSLYGGYEQYF.